The clone carrying this T cell receptor beta chain was counted once. The germline gives CDR1 SGHAT, CDR2 FQNNGV. Losses at the gene ends were 3 bases for V and 6 bases for J; bases not matched to a gene: 1. This CDR3 comprises 14 residues. Original processing notes: Using reference gene primer amplification, nucleated cell counts were estimated. The repertoire was sequenced with immunoSEQ multiplex PCR; TCRdb's copy has only in-frame clones and lacks some. V and J calls and clone size are given by that table; D and trimming were obtained from the DNA. The sample holds 110,000 or so clones, over 65% seen once. The sample is drawn from a study of blood T cell repertoires in COVID-19. Study details: The United States, Italy and Spain supplied acute and convalescent COVID-19 samples. Sample material is recorded as cDNA or gDNA derived from T cells, B-cell-depleted T cells, or PBMCs.

The rearrangement links TRBV11-2 to TRBJ1-6, with 8 bases fitting TRBD1. Sequencing was performed on peripheral blood. The TCR was taken from a woman in her forties with acute or convalescent COVID-19. The CDR3 sequence is CASSFGQGNSPLHF. CDR3 bases: TGTGCCAGCAGCTTTGGACAGGGTAATTCACCCCTCCACTTT.